The clone carrying this T cell receptor beta chain was counted many times. The antigen is undetermined. This record belongs to a study of T cells after yellow fever vaccination. In the study overall: Some fractions had low cell numbers, and these were prepared with SMART-Seq v4 Ultra Low Input.

The V end was cut by 0 bases, the J end by 10 bases, with 13 bases between. The CDR3 consists of 13 residues. Germline CDR1 and CDR2: GTSNPN and SVGIG (reference sequence). Findings of the study overall: Clones from primary vaccination mostly reappeared after the booster (approximately 95% CD4, around 90% CD8). Some clonotypes, a small share, were shared between CD4 and CD8 compartments.

Generation of TCR cDNA used 5'RACE template switching (which added a universal primer site and UMIs). TCRdb called the 5' RACE reads again in MiXCR, with one record for every CDR3 protein. The sample records more than 300,000 distinct CDR3 sequences, 3.5% to 5% being singletons. J is TRBJ1-5 and V is TRBV30; the D gene is possibly TRBD1 (6 bases). The material sequenced was PBMCs, taken 15 days after the yellow fever booster vaccination. The TCR comes from a man aged 18-30 years who received the YFV17D yellow fever vaccine. CDR3 loop: CAWSVGGGGPQHF. As DNA, the CDR3 is TGTGCCTGGAGTGTCGGGGGAGGGGGACCCCAGCATTTT.